These 30 T cell receptor beta chains were sequenced from one sample in a study of blood T cell repertoires in COVID-19 (TCRdb year 2020). The library was made by the immunoSEQ multiplex PCR assay. The table was pulled from immuneACCESS by TCRdb, which kept in-frame rearrangements only. Such tables lose some clones; where checked, under half of the loss comes from unresolved V genes, and the rest has no known cause. This sample has 200,000 to 250,000 clones in its table, and 70% to 85% of those were observed once. The ten top clones hold under 3.5% of the sample. Sequences were obtained from PBMCs or T cells enriched from blood (not recorded which). These receptors came from a woman aged 55-75 years who had recovered from COVID-19.

This clone was recorded at least ten times. The DNA for the CDR3 is TGCGCCAGCAGCGGACAGGGGGCAAATGAGCAGTACTTC. The encoded protein is CASSGQGANEQYF. The chain carries TRBV10-1 and TRBJ2-7, with TRBD1 matching 11 bases. V trimming: 6 bases; J trimming: 7 bases; junction bases outside the gene matches: 5. The CDR3 extends over 13 amino acids. Germline values: CDR1 WNHNN, CDR2 SYGVQD (reference sequence).

The chain combines TRBV5-1 with TRBJ2-7; 7 positions agree with TRBD2. CDR1 SGHRS and CDR2 YFSETQ come from the germline V gene. The CDR3 has 14 amino acids. Unmatched junction bases numbered 1, after V lost 0 bases and J lost 1 base. CDR3 loop: CASSLGSGSYEQYF. The CDR3 region has the DNA TGCGCCAGCAGCTTGGGTAGCGGGTCCTACGAGCAGTACTTC.

This clone occurred a few times. The sample contains more than one DNA sequence encoding this CDR3. This chain links TRBV27 with TRBJ1-4; D is undetermined. The germline V gene has CDR1 MNHEY and CDR2 SMNVEV (reference sequence). The length of the CDR3 is 13 residues. The V and J ends lost 3 bases and 8 bases respectively, with 10 bases between them. The CDR3 region has the DNA TGTGCCAGCAGTTTTAGTGGTTACGAAAAACTGTTTTTT. Protein sequence: CASSFSGYEKLFF. Together with reference TRBV27 and TRBJ1-4, the CDR3 gives the full variable domain: EAQVTQNPRYLITVTGKKLTVTCSQNMNHEYMSWYRQDPGLGLRQIYYSMNVEVTDKGDVPEGYKVSRKEKRNFPLILESPSPNQTSLYFCASSFSGYEKLFFGSGTQLSVL.

The rearrangement uses TRBV27 and TRBJ2-2; D perhaps matches TRBD2 (5 bases). Trimming stripped 7 bases from V and 1 base from J, with 10 bases between. The CDR3 length is 14 residues. The germline V gene has CDR1 MNHEY and CDR2 SMNVEV (reference sequence). The CDR3 is CASNLSGNTGELFF. The CDR3 DNA reads TGTGCCAGCAACCTGAGCGGGAACACCGGGGAGCTGTTTTTT.

The chain couples TRBV19 to TRBJ2-5; TRBD2 aligns across 12 bases. After removal of 6 bases from V and 2 bases from J, the junction contained 4 bases not matched to a gene. CDR3 size: 15 residues. Germline CDR1 is LNHDA and CDR2 is SQIVND (reference sequence). As DNA, the CDR3 is TGTGCCAGTAGACCGACTAGCGGGGGACAAGAGACCCAGTACTTC. Translating gives CASRPTSGGQETQYF.

This rearrangement joins TRBV24-1 to TRBJ1-1, with 7 bases matching TRBD1. This CDR3 has 16 residues. V lost 0 bases, J lost 1 base, and 4 bases stayed unmatched. Germline CDR1 KGHDR, CDR2 SFDVKD. CDR3 DNA: TGTGCCACCAGTGATTTGTGGGCAGGGGGGAACACTGAAGCTTTCTTT. Translation gives CATSDLWAGGNTEAFF.

The chain carries TRBV6-5 and TRBJ1-2; 8 positions agree with TRBD1. After removal of 8 bases from V and 4 bases from J, the junction contained 6 bases not matched to a gene. In germline, CDR1 is MNHEY, CDR2 SVGAGI. There are 13 residues in the CDR3. CDR3 amino acids: CASGDRTAYGYTF. CDR3 DNA: TGTGCCAGCGGGGACAGGACGGCCTATGGCTACACCTTC.

This clone has a handful of counts. Other DNA variants within this sample encode the same CDR3. The chain couples TRBV9 to TRBJ1-3; unclear D gene. The V gene lost 0 bases and the J gene lost 0 bases, with 7 bases spanning the gap. Germline V CDR1 and CDR2: SGDLS, YYNGEE. This CDR3 comprises 15 residues. The CDR3 DNA reads TGTGCCAGCAGCGTAGTGGGAGACTCTGGAAACACCATATATTTT. Protein sequence: CASSVVGDSGNTIYF. Full variable domain (missing parts from reference TRBV9 and TRBJ1-3): DSGVTQTPKHLITATGQRVTLRCSPRSGDLSVYWYQQSLDQGLQFLIQYYNGEERAKGNILERFSAQQFPDLHSELNLSSLELGDSALYFCASSVVGDSGNTIYFGEGSWLTVV.

This chain connects TRBV6-6 to TRBJ2-2; no firm D call. Germline V gives CDR1 MNHNY, CDR2 SVGAGI (reference sequence). Trimming removed 0 bases from V and 7 bases from J, with 6 bases in between. The CDR3 has 13 residues. CDR3 protein: CASSYSSNGELFF. CDR3 in DNA: TGTGCCAGCAGTTACTCGTCAAACGGGGAGCTGTTTTTT.

The table lists this clone with a count of one. This chain links TRBV7-3 with TRBJ2-7, with 8 bases identical to TRBD1. The CDR3 runs 13 residues. Germline values: CDR1 SGHTA, CDR2 FQGTGA. V was pared by 5 bases and J by 9 bases, with 9 bases of the junction left unmatched. The CDR3 sequence: CASSNDRGKMQYF. As DNA, the CDR3 is TGTGCCAGCAGCAACGACAGGGGAAAAATGCAGTACTTC.

The V and J genes are TRBV5-1 and TRBJ2-2, with 10 bases fitting TRBD2. The J segment lost 3 bases and the V segment lost 1 base, leaving 6 bases of the junction unmatched. CDR1 is SGHRS, CDR2 YFSETQ, per germline. The CDR3 consists of 17 residues. The CDR3 loop reads CASSLSLAGVDTGELFF. For the CDR3, the DNA is TGCGCCAGCAGCTTGTCGCTAGCGGGAGTCGACACCGGGGAGCTGTTTTTT.

This clone was detected only once. The chain has TRBV5-6 and TRBJ1-2; D is ambiguous. This CDR3 has 12 residues. CDR1 is SGHDT and CDR2 is YYEEEE in the germline V gene. V lost 2 bases and J 5 bases, leaving 7 bases between the germline ends. The CDR3 reads CASSFGVYGYTF. The CDR3 coding sequence is TGTGCCAGCAGCTTCGGGGTGTATGGCTACACCTTC. Together with reference TRBV5-6 and TRBJ1-2, the CDR3 gives the full variable domain: DAGVTQSPTHLIKTRGQQVTLRCSPKSGHDTVSWYQQALGQGPQFIFQYYEEEERQRGNFPDRFSGHQFPNYSSELNVNALLLGDSALYLCASSFGVYGYTFGSGTRLTVV.

This sequence joins TRBV15 and TRBJ1-5; D remains ambiguous. CDR3 length equals 15 residues. V was pared by 3 bases and J by 3 bases, with 12 bases between. Germline V gene data show CDR1 as LNHNV and CDR2 as YYDKDF (reference sequence). The CDR3 bases are TGTGCCACCAGCAGTATGTCGGGGAACAATCAGCCCCAGCATTTT. Translation: CATSSMSGNNQPQHF.

CDR3 nucleotides: TGTGCCACCAGCGGAGCACAGACAGGGGATAATGAAAAACTGTTTTTT. Its translation: CATSGAQTGDNEKLFF. This sequence joins TRBV15 and TRBJ1-4, with TRBD1 matching over 8 bases. The germline CDR1 and CDR2 sequences are LNHNV and YYDKDF (reference sequence). The CDR3 runs to 16 residues. V dropped 5 bases and J dropped 4; count of bases not matched to a gene: 9.

The chain has TRBV9 and TRBJ1-5; weak D call: TRBD1 (6 bases). Deletions cut 3 bases from V and 7 bases from J, with 14 bases between. The germline CDR1 and CDR2 sequences are SGDLS and YYNGEE. There are 14 residues in the CDR3. CDR3 sequence (DNA): TGTGCCAGCAGCGCCACAGGGAGAGGCCAGCCCCAGCATTTT. Its protein is CASSATGRGQPQHF.

The genes are TRBV6-5 and TRBJ1-2; TRBD1 aligns across 9 bases. The CDR3 covers 15 residues. V shed 1 base, J shed 6 bases, and the junction held 6 bases outside the gene matches. CDR1 and CDR2 from the germline V gene are MNHEY and SVGAGI. Written as DNA, the CDR3 is TGTGCCAGCAGTTACTTAGGGACAGGGAGGAATGGCTACACCTTC. Translated: CASSYLGTGRNGYTF.

This chain connects TRBV7-8 to TRBJ2-5; D possibly corresponds to TRBD1 (6 bases). Germline values: CDR1 SGHVS, CDR2 FQNEAQ. Trimming took off 4 bases at V and 5 bases at J, with 17 bases between the two ends. CDR3 length: 15 residues. CDR3: CASSSQGPATETQYF. The CDR3 DNA follows: TGTGCCAGCAGCTCACAGGGCCCCGCCACGGAGACCCAGTACTTC.

This chain uses TRBV5-6 with TRBJ1-1; tentatively, D is TRBD1 (6 bases). This CDR3 is built from 15 residues. Per the germline V gene, CDR1 is SGHDT and CDR2 is YYEEEE. The germline V and J ends were trimmed by 1 base and 2 bases, with 12 bases remaining between them. Here the CDR3 reads CASSLFQDSNTEAFF. CDR3 bases: TGTGCCAGCAGCTTGTTCCAGGACAGCAACACTGAAGCTTTCTTT.

The rearrangement uses TRBV6-5 and TRBJ2-7, with TRBD1 matching over 10 bases. There are 14 residues in the CDR3. V trimming: 5 bases; J trimming: 6 bases; junction bases outside the gene matches: 7. From germline, CDR1 is MNHEY and CDR2 SVGAGI. The CDR3 DNA reads as TGTGCCAGCAGTACCGGACAGGGGGTCGGCGAGCAGTACTTC. Translated: CASSTGQGVGEQYF.

The chain carries TRBV6-5 and TRBJ1-5; possibly TRBD1 for D (5 bases). The CDR3 runs 14 residues. CDR1 and CDR2 (germline): MNHEY, SVGAGI. Deletions cut 7 bases from V and 0 bases from J, with 10 bases between. The CDR3 DNA follows: TGTGCCAGCAAAGACAGCTCTAGCAATCAGCCCCAGCATTTT. Translating gives CASKDSSSNQPQHF.

The chain is built from TRBV7-6 and TRBJ2-1, with 14 bases aligning to TRBD2. Trimming removed 5 bases from V and 7 bases from J; junction bases left unmatched: 10. The CDR3 contains 17 residues. The V gene's germline CDR1 is SGHVS and CDR2 FNYEAQ. This chain's CDR3 is CASSARLAGGPLNEQFF. The CDR3 DNA reads as TGTGCCAGCAGCGCCAGACTAGCGGGGGGGCCTTTAAATGAGCAGTTCTTC.

The chain recombines TRBV5-1 with TRBJ1-5; 8 nucleotides line up with TRBD1. The V gene end was trimmed by 4 bases and the J gene end by 4 bases; junction bases not matched to a gene: 7. Per the germline V gene, CDR1 is SGHRS and CDR2 is YFSETQ. CDR3 length: 15 amino acids. CDR3 DNA: TGCGCCAGCAGCCCAGACAGGGGAGAAAATCAGCCCCAGCATTTT. This translates into CASSPDRGENQPQHF.

This clone was recorded once. This rearrangement joins TRBV19 to TRBJ1-3, with TRBD1 as a possible D gene (5 bases). The V gene lost 8 bases and the J gene lost 0 bases, with 14 bases spanning the gap. In germline, CDR1 is LNHDA, CDR2 SQIVND (reference sequence). The CDR3 consists of 15 residues. The CDR3 loop is CASSSPDSSGNTIYF. The CDR3 region has the DNA TGTGCCAGTTCTTCCCCCGACAGCTCTGGAAACACCATATATTTT.

This clone showed up just once. The chain links TRBV7-9 to TRBJ1-5; tentatively, D is TRBD1 (5 bases). Trimming removed 1 base from V and 0 bases from J, with 10 bases in between. The CDR3 has 16 residues. The germline V gene has CDR1 SEHNR and CDR2 FQNEAQ (reference sequence). The CDR3 DNA sequence: TGTGCCAGCAGCTTAGGGGCAGGGAATAGCAATCAGCCCCAGCATTTT. Protein: CASSLGAGNSNQPQHF. The full variable domain, rest sourced from reference TRBV7-9 and TRBJ1-5, is DTGVSQNPRHKITKRGQNVTFRCDPISEHNRLYWYRQTLGQGPEFLTYFQNEAQLEKSRLLSDRFSAERPKGSFSTLEIQRTEQGDSAMYLCASSLGAGNSNQPQHFGDGTRLSIL.

This clone occurred once. The V and J genes are TRBV7-2 and TRBJ2-3; the match to TRBD2 covers 10 bases. J gave up 6 bases and V 4 bases, and 10 bases lay outside the gene matches. The CDR3 has 16 amino acids. Per the germline V gene, CDR1 is SGHTA and CDR2 is FQGNSA. CDR3 amino acids: CASSSKAGGPYDTQYF. The CDR3 coding sequence is TGTGCCAGCAGCTCAAAAGCGGGAGGGCCATATGATACGCAGTATTTT.

The chain couples TRBV18 to TRBJ1-3; 9 nucleotides agree with TRBD1. This CDR3 spans 17 amino acids. With V trimmed by 3 bases and J by 0 bases, 6 bases remained unmatched. The germline V gene encodes CDR1 KGHSH and CDR2 LQKENI. The CDR3 DNA is TGTGCCAGCTCACCGGGACAGGGTTCCAGCTCTGGAAACACCATATATTTT. This translates into CASSPGQGSSSGNTIYF.

This clone was recorded a few times. This chain links TRBV10-2 with TRBJ2-2, with D possibly being TRBD1 (5 bases). Trimming removed 5 bases at V and 3 bases at J, with 13 bases between. CDR3 length: 15 amino acids. Germline CDR1 WSHSY, CDR2 SAAADI. The CDR3, as DNA: TGCGCCAGCAGTATCTCGACAGCTTACACCGGGGAGCTGTTTTTT. This gives the protein CASSISTAYTGELFF.

This clone was observed a handful of times. The chain carries TRBV19 and TRBJ2-2, with 11 bases lining up with TRBD2. Germline V gene sequence: CDR1 LNHDA, CDR2 SQIVND (reference sequence). V shed 3 bases, J shed 1 base, and the junction held 16 bases outside the gene matches. The CDR3 loop spans 21 amino acids. CDR3 DNA: TGTGCCAGTAGTATGATCGGACTAGCGGGTTCTGGGGAGGGGAACACCGGGGAGCTGTTTTTT. It specifies CASSMIGLAGSGEGNTGELFF. The full variable domain, completed using reference TRBV19 and TRBJ2-2, is DGGITQSPKYLFRKEGQNVTLSCEQNLNHDAMYWYRQDPGQGLRLIYYSQIVNDFQKGDIAEGYSVSREKKESFPLTVTSAQKNPTAFYLCASSMIGLAGSGEGNTGELFFGEGSRLTVL.

This clone came up once. The rearrangement joins TRBV19 to TRBJ2-2; TRBD2 matches 7 bases. The CDR3 sequence is 16 residues long. The V gene end was trimmed by 6 bases and the J gene end by 4 bases; junction bases not matched to a gene: 11. In germline, CDR1 is LNHDA, CDR2 SQIVND (reference sequence). The CDR3 region has the DNA TGTGCCAGTAGGATCCATACGGGGGGAGGCACCGGGGAGCTGTTTTTT. Protein product: CASRIHTGGGTGELFF.

The genes are TRBV4-3 and TRBJ2-7, with a possible D match to TRBD1 (7 bases). Germline lookup yields CDR1 LGHNA and CDR2 YSLEER. With 0 bases removed from V and 0 bases from J, the gap between germline ends came to 12 bases. This CDR3 spans 16 amino acids. In DNA, the CDR3 is TGCGCCAGCAGCCAAGACGCGGGACAGAGCTCCTACGAGCAGTACTTC. Encoded protein: CASSQDAGQSSYEQYF.